This is a list of T cell receptor beta chains from one sample in a study of blood T cell repertoires in COVID-19. Assay: immunoSEQ multiplex PCR; the TCRdb copy retains only in-frame clones and omits some. Here the sample spans around 300,000 clones, roughly 90% being singletons. Sample: peripheral blood. These receptors all come from a woman aged 40 to 50 who had recovered from COVID-19. Each CDR3 is given with its conserved first and last residue. Each record gives: clone size, D gene, V gene, J gene, CDR3 protein, CDR3 DNA. D genes are given only for firm matches. Some rows mark clone size as missing; the rest say once, few, many or name a class of expanded clone.

-	TRBD1	TRBV4-1	TRBJ2-3	CASSRGQGGADTQYF	TGCGCCAGCAGCCGAGGACAGGGCGGAGCGGATACGCAGTATTTT
-	TRBD1	TRBV19	TRBJ2-7	CASRGPGQGAGEQYF	TGTGCCAGTAGAGGCCCTGGACAGGGAGCGGGCGAGCAGTACTTC
once	TRBD2	TRBV4-2	TRBJ2-3	CASSQDSLAGGPTDTQYF	TGTGCCAGCAGCCAAGACTCCCTAGCGGGAGGACCCACAGATACGCAGTATTTT
-	TRBD1	TRBV3-1/TRBV3-2	TRBJ2-7	CASSQVGTGIYEQYF	TGTGCCAGCAGCCAAGTCGGGACAGGGATATACGAGCAGTACTTC
-	TRBD1	TRBV6-5	TRBJ2-2	CASRGTGHTGELFF	TGTGCCAGCAGGGGGACAGGGCACACCGGGGAGCTGTTTTTT
-	TRBD1	TRBV27	TRBJ1-6	CASSRSGTDNSPLHF	TGTGCCAGCAGTCGCTCCGGGACAGATAATTCACCCCTCCACTTT
-	-	TRBV6-4	TRBJ2-2	CASRPGVNTGELFF	TGTGCCAGCCGACCAGGGGTGAACACCGGGGAGCTGTTTTTT
-	-	TRBV28	TRBJ2-1	CASSPQRSFRGASEQFF	TGTGCCAGCAGTCCCCAACGTTCATTCCGGGGAGCTTCTGAGCAGTTCTTC
-	-	TRBV10-3	TRBJ2-1	CAISESAIHNEQFF	TGTGCCATCAGTGAGTCCGCGATTCACAATGAGCAGTTCTTC
-	TRBD1	TRBV28	TRBJ2-5	CASSLDRAETQYF	TGTGCCAGCAGTTTAGACAGGGCGGAGACCCAGTACTTC
-	TRBD2	TRBV27	TRBJ2-3	CASSLFPGLAPSTDTQYF	TGTGCCAGCAGTTTATTCCCGGGACTAGCGCCAAGCACAGATACGCAGTATTTT
-	-	TRBV11-1	TRBJ2-3	CASSLWTSTDTQYF	TGTGCCAGCAGCTTATGGACTAGCACAGATACGCAGTATTTT
-	TRBD1	TRBV5-4	TRBJ2-3	CASRGAGQGPDTQYF	TGTGCCAGCCGGGGAGCGGGACAGGGTCCAGATACGCAGTATTTT
-	TRBD2	TRBV3-1/TRBV3-2	TRBJ2-3	CASSQTLAGVGSDTQYF	TGTGCCAGCAGCCAAACGTTAGCGGGAGTCGGGTCCGATACGCAGTATTTT
once	TRBD2	TRBV19	TRBJ2-2	CASRGTSGSTGELFF	TGTGCCAGTAGGGGGACTAGCGGGAGTACCGGGGAGCTGTTTTTT
-	TRBD2	TRBV12-3/TRBV12-4	TRBJ2-7	CASSNLAGAEQYF	TGTGCCAGCAGTAATCTAGCGGGAGCCGAGCAGTACTTC
-	TRBD1	TRBV7-3	TRBJ2-7	CASSPGTGPYEQYF	TGTGCCAGCAGCCCGGGGACAGGACCCTACGAGCAGTACTTC
-	TRBD2	TRBV5-4	TRBJ2-1	CASSPETSGRRNEQFF	TGTGCCAGCAGCCCAGAGACTAGCGGGAGACGAAATGAGCAGTTCTTC
few	-	TRBV3-1/TRBV3-2	TRBJ2-5	CASSQDQAAETQYF	TGTGCCAGCAGCCAAGATCAAGCGGCGGAGACCCAGTACTTC
-	-	TRBV18	TRBJ2-3	CASSPLADSTDTQYF	TGTGCCAGCTCACCACTAGCGGATAGCACAGATACGCAGTATTTT
-	TRBD2	TRBV24-1	TRBJ2-1	CATSESGLADSYNEQFF	TGTGCCACCAGTGAGTCCGGACTAGCGGACTCCTACAATGAGCAGTTCTTC
-	-	TRBV7-9	TRBJ2-7	CASSLGTAPYEQYF	TGTGCCAGCAGCCTCGGGACTGCGCCCTACGAGCAGTACTTC
-	-	TRBV7-9	TRBJ1-4	CASSPVATNEKLFF	TGTGCCAGCAGCCCTGTTGCAACTAATGAAAAACTGTTTTTT
-	TRBD2	TRBV9	TRBJ2-5	CASSVGAASGRLGQETQYF	TGTGCCAGCAGCGTAGGAGCGGCGAGCGGGAGGCTGGGTCAAGAGACCCAGTACTTC